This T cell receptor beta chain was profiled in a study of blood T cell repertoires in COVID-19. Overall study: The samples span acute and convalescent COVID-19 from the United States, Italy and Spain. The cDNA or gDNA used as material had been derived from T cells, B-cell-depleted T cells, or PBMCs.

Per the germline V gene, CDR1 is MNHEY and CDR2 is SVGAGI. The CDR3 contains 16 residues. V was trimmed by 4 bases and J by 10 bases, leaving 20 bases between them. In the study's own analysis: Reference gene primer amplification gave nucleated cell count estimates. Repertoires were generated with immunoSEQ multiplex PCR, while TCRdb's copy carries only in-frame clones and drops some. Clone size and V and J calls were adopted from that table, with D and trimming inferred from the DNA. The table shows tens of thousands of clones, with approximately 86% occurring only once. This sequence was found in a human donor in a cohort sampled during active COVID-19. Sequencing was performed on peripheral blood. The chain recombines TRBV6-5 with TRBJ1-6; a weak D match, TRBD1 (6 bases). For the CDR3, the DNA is TGTGCCAGCAGTTCAAGAGGGGGAGTATCGAAATCACCCCTCCACTTT. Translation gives CASSSRGGVSKSPLHF.